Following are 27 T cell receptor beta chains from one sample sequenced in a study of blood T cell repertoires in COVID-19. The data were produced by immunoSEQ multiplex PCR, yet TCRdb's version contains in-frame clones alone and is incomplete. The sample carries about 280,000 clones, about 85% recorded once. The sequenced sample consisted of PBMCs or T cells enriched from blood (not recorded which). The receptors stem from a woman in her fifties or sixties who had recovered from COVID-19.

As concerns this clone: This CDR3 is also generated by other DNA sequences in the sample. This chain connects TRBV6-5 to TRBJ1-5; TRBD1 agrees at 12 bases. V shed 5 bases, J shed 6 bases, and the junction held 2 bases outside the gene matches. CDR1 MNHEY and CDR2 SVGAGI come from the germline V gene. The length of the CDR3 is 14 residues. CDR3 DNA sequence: TGTGCCAGCAGTAAGGGACAGGGGGCTCAGCCCCAGCATTTT. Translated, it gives CASSKGQGAQPQHF.

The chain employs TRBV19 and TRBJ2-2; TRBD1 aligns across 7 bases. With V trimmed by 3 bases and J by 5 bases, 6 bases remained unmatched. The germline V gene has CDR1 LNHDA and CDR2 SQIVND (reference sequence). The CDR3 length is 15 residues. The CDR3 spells CASSMGDSRTGELFF. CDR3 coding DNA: TGTGCCAGTAGTATGGGGGACAGCCGAACCGGGGAGCTGTTTTTT.

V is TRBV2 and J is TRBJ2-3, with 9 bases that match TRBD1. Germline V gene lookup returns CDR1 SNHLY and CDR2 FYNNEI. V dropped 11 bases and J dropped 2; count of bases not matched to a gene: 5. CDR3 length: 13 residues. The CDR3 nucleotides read TGTGCCGGAAGGACAGGGGCCACAGATACGCAGTATTTT. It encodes CAGRTGATDTQYF.

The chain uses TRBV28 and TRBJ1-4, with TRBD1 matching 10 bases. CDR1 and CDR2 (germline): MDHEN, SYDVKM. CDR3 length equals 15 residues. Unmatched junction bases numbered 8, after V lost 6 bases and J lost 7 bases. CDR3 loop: CASSLGQGLSEKLFF. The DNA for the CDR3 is TGTGCCAGCAGCCTGGGACAGGGGCTGAGTGAAAAACTGTTTTTT.

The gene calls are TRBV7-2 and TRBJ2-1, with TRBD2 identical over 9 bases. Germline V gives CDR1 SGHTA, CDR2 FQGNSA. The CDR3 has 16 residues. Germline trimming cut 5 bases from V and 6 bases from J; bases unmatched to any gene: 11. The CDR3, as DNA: TGTGCCAGCAGCCCAATAGCGGGAGAGGGGACCAATGAGCAGTTCTTC. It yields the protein CASSPIAGEGTNEQFF.

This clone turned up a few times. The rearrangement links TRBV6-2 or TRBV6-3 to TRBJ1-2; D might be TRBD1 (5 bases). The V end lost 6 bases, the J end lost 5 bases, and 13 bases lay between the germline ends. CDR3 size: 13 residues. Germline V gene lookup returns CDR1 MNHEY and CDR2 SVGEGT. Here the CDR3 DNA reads TGTGCCAGCAGCGGGACGGGAGATTATGGCTACACCTTC. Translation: CASSGTGDYGYTF.

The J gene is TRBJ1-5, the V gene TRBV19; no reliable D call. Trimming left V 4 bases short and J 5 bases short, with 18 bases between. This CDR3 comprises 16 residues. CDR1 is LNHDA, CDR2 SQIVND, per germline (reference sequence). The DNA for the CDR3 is TGTGCCAGTAGTACCGCGTGGCCGTCCGGGGATCAGCCCCAGCATTTT. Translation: CASSTAWPSGDQPQHF. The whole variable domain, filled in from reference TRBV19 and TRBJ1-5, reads DGGITQSPKYLFRKEGQNVTLSCEQNLNHDAMYWYRQDPGQGLRLIYYSQIVNDFQKGDIAEGYSVSREKKESFPLTVTSAQKNPTAFYLCASSTAWPSGDQPQHFGDGTRLSIL.

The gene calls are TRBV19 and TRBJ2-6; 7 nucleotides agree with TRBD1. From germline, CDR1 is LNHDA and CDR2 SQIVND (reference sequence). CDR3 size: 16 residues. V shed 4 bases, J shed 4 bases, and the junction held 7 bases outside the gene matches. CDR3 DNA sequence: TGTGCCAGTAGTACGAACAGGGGCTCCGGGGCCAACGTCCTGACTTTC. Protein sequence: CASSTNRGSGANVLTF. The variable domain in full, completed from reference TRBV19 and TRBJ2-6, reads DGGITQSPKYLFRKEGQNVTLSCEQNLNHDAMYWYRQDPGQGLRLIYYSQIVNDFQKGDIAEGYSVSREKKESFPLTVTSAQKNPTAFYLCASSTNRGSGANVLTFGAGSRLTVL.

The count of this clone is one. Written as DNA, the CDR3 is TGTGCCAGCAGCTTAGGGCGGGAGGAGCAGTTCTTC. It specifies CASSLGREEQFF. The chain employs TRBV7-2 and TRBJ2-1; TRBD2 agrees at 7 bases. V shed 1 base, J shed 10 bases, and the junction held 1 base outside the gene matches. There are 12 residues in the CDR3. Germline loops: CDR1 SGHTA, CDR2 FQGNSA.

Written as DNA, the CDR3 is TGCAGCGTTGTGGGGGCCGACTCGTTATACAATGAGCAGTTCTTC. It encodes CSVVGADSLYNEQFF. The chain has TRBV29-1 and TRBJ2-1; possibly TRBD1 for D (6 bases). Germline CDR1 and CDR2: SQVTM and ANQGSEA. The CDR3 covers 15 residues. V was pared by 4 bases and J by 4 bases, with 17 bases between.

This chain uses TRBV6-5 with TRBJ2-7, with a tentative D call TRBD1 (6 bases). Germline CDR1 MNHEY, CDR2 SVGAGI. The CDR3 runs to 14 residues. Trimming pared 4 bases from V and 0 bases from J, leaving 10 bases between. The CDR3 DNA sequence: TGTGCCAGCAGTTCCCGGGACATCTCCTACGAGCAGTACTTC. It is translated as CASSSRDISYEQYF.

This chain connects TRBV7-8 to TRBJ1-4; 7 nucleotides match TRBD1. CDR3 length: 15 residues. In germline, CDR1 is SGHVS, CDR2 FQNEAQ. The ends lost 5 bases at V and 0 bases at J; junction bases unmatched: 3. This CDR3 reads CASSGTGATNEKLFF. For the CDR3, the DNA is TGTGCCAGCAGCGGTACAGGGGCAACTAATGAAAAACTGTTTTTT.

CDR3 protein: CASSKVTTGHSNQPQHF. The CDR3 DNA sequence: TGTGCCAGCAGCAAAGTTACAACAGGCCATAGCAATCAGCCCCAGCATTTT. The genes are TRBV21-1 and TRBJ1-5; TRBD1 is taken as the D call from the table, unchecked against the DNA. TRBV21-1 is flagged as a pseudogene. This CDR3 is 17 amino acids long.

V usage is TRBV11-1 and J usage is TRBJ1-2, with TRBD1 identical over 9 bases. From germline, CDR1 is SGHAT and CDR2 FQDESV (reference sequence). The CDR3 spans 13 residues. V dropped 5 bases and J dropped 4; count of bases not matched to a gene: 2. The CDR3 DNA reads TGTGCCAGCAGCCCGGACAGGGGCTATGGCTACACCTTC. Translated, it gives CASSPDRGYGYTF.

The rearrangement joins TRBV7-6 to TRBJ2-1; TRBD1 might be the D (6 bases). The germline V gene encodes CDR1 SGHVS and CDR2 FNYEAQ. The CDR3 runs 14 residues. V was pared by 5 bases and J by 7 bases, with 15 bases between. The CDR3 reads CASSPPRGGNEQFF. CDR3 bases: TGTGCCAGCAGCCCACCTCGAGGGGGAAATGAGCAGTTCTTC. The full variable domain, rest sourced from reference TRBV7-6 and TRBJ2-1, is GAGVSQSPRYKVTKRGQDVALRCDPISGHVSLYWYRQALGQGPEFLTYFNYEAQQDKSGLPNDRFSAERPEGSISTLTIQRTEQRDSAMYRCASSPPRGGNEQFFGPGTRLTVL.

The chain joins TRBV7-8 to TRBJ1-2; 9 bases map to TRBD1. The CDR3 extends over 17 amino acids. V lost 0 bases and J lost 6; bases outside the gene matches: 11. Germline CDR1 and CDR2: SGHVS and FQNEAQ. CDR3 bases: TGTGCCAGCAGCTTAGCCTTCTCATCCGGGACAGGGAATGGCTACACCTTC. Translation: CASSLAFSSGTGNGYTF.

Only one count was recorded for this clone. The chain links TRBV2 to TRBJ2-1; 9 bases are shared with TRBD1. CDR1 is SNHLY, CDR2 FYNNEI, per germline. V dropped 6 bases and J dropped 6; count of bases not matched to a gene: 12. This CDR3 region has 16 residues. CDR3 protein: CASRGLIGTGRNEQFF. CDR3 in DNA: TGTGCCAGCAGGGGGCTGATTGGGACAGGGCGCAATGAGCAGTTCTTC.

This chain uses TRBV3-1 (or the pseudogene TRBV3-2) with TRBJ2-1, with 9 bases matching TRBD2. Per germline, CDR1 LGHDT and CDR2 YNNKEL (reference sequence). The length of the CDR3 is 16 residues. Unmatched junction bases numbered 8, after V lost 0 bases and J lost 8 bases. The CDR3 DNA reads TGTGCCAGCAGCCAAGACGCGCGGGGGGGTATCGATGAGCAGTTCTTC. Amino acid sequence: CASSQDARGGIDEQFF.

The DNA for the CDR3 is TGTGCCAGTAGCGGGACAGGGGGAAATTCACCCCTCCACTTT. This gives the protein CASSGTGGNSPLHF. This rearrangement joins TRBV19 to TRBJ1-6; 11 nucleotides align to TRBD1. V dropped 6 bases and J dropped 7; count of bases not matched to a gene: 2. Germline loops: CDR1 LNHDA, CDR2 SQIVND (reference sequence). The length of the CDR3 is 14 residues. Variable domain in full (rest from reference TRBV19 and TRBJ1-6): DGGITQSPKYLFRKEGQNVTLSCEQNLNHDAMYWYRQDPGQGLRLIYYSQIVNDFQKGDIAEGYSVSREKKESFPLTVTSAQKNPTAFYLCASSGTGGNSPLHFGNGTRLTVT.

This chain's CDR3 is CASSLAGGPDEQFF. In DNA, the CDR3 is TGTGCCAGCAGCTTAGCGGGAGGGCCCGATGAGCAGTTCTTC. This chain connects TRBV7-9 to TRBJ2-1, with 7 nucleotides matching TRBD2. V lost 0 bases and J lost 8; bases outside the gene matches: 4. The CDR3 is 14 residues long. Germline assignment: CDR1 SEHNR and CDR2 FQNEAQ (reference sequence).

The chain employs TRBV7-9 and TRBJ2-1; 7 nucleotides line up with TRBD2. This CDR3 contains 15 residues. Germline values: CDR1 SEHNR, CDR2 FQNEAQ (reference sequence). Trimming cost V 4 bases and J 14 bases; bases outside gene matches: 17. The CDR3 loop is CASSSSGRMTHREFF. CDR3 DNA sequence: TGTGCCAGCAGCTCATCCGGGAGGATGACTCACCGTGAGTTCTTC.

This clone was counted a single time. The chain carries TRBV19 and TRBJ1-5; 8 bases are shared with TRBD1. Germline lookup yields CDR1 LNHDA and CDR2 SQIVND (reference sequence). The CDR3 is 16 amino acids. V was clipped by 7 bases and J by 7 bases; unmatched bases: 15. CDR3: CASTATANRGRQPQHF. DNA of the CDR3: TGTGCCAGTACCGCAACCGCGAACAGGGGGAGGCAGCCCCAGCATTTT.

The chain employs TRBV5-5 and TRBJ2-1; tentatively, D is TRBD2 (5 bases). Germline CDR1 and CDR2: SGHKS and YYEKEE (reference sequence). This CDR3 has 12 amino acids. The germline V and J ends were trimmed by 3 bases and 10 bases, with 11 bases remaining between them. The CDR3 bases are TGTGCCAGCAGCTATCAAGGACTCGAGCAGTTCTTC. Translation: CASSYQGLEQFF. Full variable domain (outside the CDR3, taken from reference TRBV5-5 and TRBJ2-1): DAGVTQSPTHLIKTRGQQVTLRCSPISGHKSVSWYQQVLGQGPQFIFQYYEKEERGRGNFPDRFSARQFPNYSSELNVNALLLGDSALYLCASSYQGLEQFFGPGTRLTVL.

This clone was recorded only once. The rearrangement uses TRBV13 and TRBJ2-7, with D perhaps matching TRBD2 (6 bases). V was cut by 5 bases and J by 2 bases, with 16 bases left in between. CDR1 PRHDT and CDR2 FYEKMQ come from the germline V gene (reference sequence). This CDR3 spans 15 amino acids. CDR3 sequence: CASSPQDGGTYEQYF. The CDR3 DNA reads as TGTGCCAGCAGCCCTCAAGACGGCGGGACCTACGAGCAGTACTTC.

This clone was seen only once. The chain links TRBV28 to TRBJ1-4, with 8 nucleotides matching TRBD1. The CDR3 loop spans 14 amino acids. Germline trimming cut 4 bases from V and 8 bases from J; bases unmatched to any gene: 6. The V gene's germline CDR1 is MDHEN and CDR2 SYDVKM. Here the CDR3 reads CASSSGGNDEKLFF. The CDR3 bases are TGTGCCAGCAGTTCAGGGGGCAACGACGAAAAACTGTTTTTT.

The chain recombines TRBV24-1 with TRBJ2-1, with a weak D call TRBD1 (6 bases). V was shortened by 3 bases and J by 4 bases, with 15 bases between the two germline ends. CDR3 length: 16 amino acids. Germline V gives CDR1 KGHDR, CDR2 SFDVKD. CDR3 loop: CATSDPTGTTYNEQFF. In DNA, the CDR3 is TGTGCCACCAGTGATCCCACCGGGACAACTTACAATGAGCAGTTCTTC.

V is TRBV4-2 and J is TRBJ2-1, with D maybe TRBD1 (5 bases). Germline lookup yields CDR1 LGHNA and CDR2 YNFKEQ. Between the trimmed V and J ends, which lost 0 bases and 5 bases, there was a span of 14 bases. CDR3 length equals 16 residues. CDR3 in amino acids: CASSQEKVDTDNEQFF. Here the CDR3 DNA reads TGTGCCAGCAGCCAAGAAAAGGTGGACACAGACAATGAGCAGTTCTTC.